These 30 T cell receptor beta chains originate from one sample sequenced in a study of a mutant IDH1 vaccine in newly diagnosed glioma. Time point specified: baseline, week 1 (first vaccination visit). The sample's treatment: pre-vaccination baseline after standard-of-care therapy. Libraries were prepared by immunoSEQ multiplex PCR; TCRdb keeps only in-frame clonotypes and omits some of them. The repertoire holds tens of thousands of clones, with roughly 82% as singletons. This sample comprised PBMCs, obtained from a glioma patient treated with radiotherapy, temozolomide or both. The receptors stem from a man aged 25-45 years with glioma.

This clone was counted a few times. The chain employs TRBV19 and TRBJ1-5; no reliable D call. The V gene lost 7 bases and the J gene lost 1 base, with 14 bases spanning the gap. The CDR3 is 15 residues long. The germline V gene encodes CDR1 LNHDA and CDR2 SQIVND (reference sequence). The CDR3 DNA reads TGTGCCAGTACCCCTCAGAGGGCAAGCAATCAGCCCCAGCATTTT. Amino acids: CASTPQRASNQPQHF.

The chain combines TRBV2 with TRBJ1-1, with 7 positions matching TRBD1. CDR1 is SNHLY, CDR2 FYNNEI, per germline. The CDR3 has 15 amino acids. Trimming at V came to 3 bases and at J to 4 bases, leaving 8 bases not matched to a gene. The CDR3 DNA sequence: TGTGCCAGCAGTGAGAAGGGGGCACGGAGCACTGAAGCTTTCTTT. Amino acids: CASSEKGARSTEAFF.

The V and J genes are TRBV15 and TRBJ1-3; D gene uncertain. Germline assignment: CDR1 LNHNV and CDR2 YYDKDF (reference sequence). Deletions cut 3 bases from V and 4 bases from J, with 10 bases between. The CDR3 totals 14 residues. In nucleotides, the CDR3 is TGTGCCACCAGCAGGCCGGGATACGGAAACACCATATATTTT. Its translation: CATSRPGYGNTIYF.

This rearrangement joins TRBV5-4 to TRBJ1-6; the D gene is possibly TRBD1 (6 bases). The CDR3 is 15 residues long. Germline lookup yields CDR1 SGHNT and CDR2 YYREEE (reference sequence). V dropped 4 bases and J dropped 7 bases, with 15 bases sitting between them. The DNA for the CDR3 is TGTGCCAGCAGCCTCGACAGGACCCAGAATTCACCCCTCCACTTT. Amino acids: CASSLDRTQNSPLHF.

The genes are TRBV25-1 and TRBJ2-7, with 7 bases matching TRBD1. Per germline, CDR1 MGHDK and CDR2 SYGVNS. This CDR3 region has 13 residues. V lost 2 bases, J lost 2 bases, and 0 bases stayed unmatched. The CDR3 is CASSEQGAYEQYF. The CDR3 bases are TGTGCCAGCAGTGAACAGGGGGCCTACGAGCAGTACTTC.

The chain combines TRBV28 with TRBJ2-2; maybe TRBD1 (6 bases). In germline, CDR1 is MDHEN, CDR2 SYDVKM. V lost 2 bases, J lost 4 bases, and 14 bases lay in between. The CDR3 is made up of 16 amino acids. This CDR3 reads CASSLLRTGTTGELFF. The CDR3 DNA follows: TGTGCCAGCAGTTTACTAAGAACAGGGACCACCGGGGAGCTGTTTTTT.

This rearrangement joins TRBV7-9 to TRBJ2-5; D gene uncertain. The V and J ends lost 2 bases and 4 bases respectively, with 8 bases between them. The CDR3 loop spans 13 amino acids. Germline V CDR1 and CDR2: SEHNR, FQNEAQ (reference sequence). CDR3 region: CASSLYGRETQYF. DNA for the CDR3: TGTGCCAGCAGCTTATATGGGCGAGAGACCCAGTACTTC.

V and J are TRBV10-3 and TRBJ1-5; D is uncertain. V dropped 0 bases and J dropped 1 base, with 7 bases sitting between them. The CDR3 has 15 residues. Germline V gives CDR1 ENHRY, CDR2 SYGVKD. The CDR3 loop is CAISESSTSNQPQHF. The CDR3 coding sequence is TGTGCCATCAGTGAGTCGAGCACCAGCAATCAGCCCCAGCATTTT.

The rearrangement links TRBV10-3 to TRBJ2-7; D is perhaps TRBD1 (6 bases). This CDR3 contains 16 residues. In germline, CDR1 is ENHRY, CDR2 SYGVKD. The V gene lost 6 bases and the J gene lost 0 bases, with 18 bases spanning the gap. This chain's CDR3 is CAIRPSRDTNSYEQYF. CDR3 nucleotides: TGTGCCATCAGGCCATCCCGGGACACCAACTCCTACGAGCAGTACTTC.

V usage is TRBV9 and J usage is TRBJ1-1; 9 bases are a match to TRBD1. CDR3 size: 15 residues. After removal of 2 bases from V and 5 bases from J, the junction contained 7 bases not matched to a gene. CDR1 and CDR2 (germline): SGDLS, YYNGEE. CDR3 residues: CASSVGQGSRTEAFF. CDR3 bases: TGTGCCAGCAGCGTTGGACAGGGGAGTAGAACTGAAGCTTTCTTT.

The V call is TRBV19, the J call TRBJ1-1; perhaps TRBD1 as D (5 bases). Trimming took 0 bases from V and 0 from J, leaving 11 bases between them. The CDR3 totals 16 residues. CDR1 and CDR2 (germline): LNHDA, SQIVND (reference sequence). The CDR3 coding sequence is TGTGCCAGTAGTATAGAGTCCAGGGCTATGAACACTGAAGCTTTCTTT. This translates into CASSIESRAMNTEAFF.

The chain links TRBV7-9 to TRBJ1-1, with D hard to call. The CDR3 is 11 residues long. Germline assignment: CDR1 SEHNR and CDR2 FQNEAQ (reference sequence). V lost 1 base, J lost 7 bases, and 4 bases lay in between. CDR3: CASSLGVEAFF. The CDR3 DNA reads TGTGCCAGCAGCTTAGGTGTTGAAGCTTTCTTT.

V and J are TRBV19 and TRBJ1-2; D remains unclear. In germline, CDR1 is LNHDA, CDR2 SQIVND (reference sequence). Deletions cut 4 bases from V and 6 bases from J, with 6 bases between. CDR3 size: 11 residues. CDR3 protein: CASSNNDGYTF. The CDR3 DNA reads as TGTGCCAGTAGTAACAATGATGGCTACACCTTC.

The V call is TRBV30, the J call TRBJ2-1; no clear D gene. V lost 0 bases to trimming and J lost 4 bases, with 10 bases between them. This CDR3 contains 14 residues. CDR1 is GTSNPN and CDR2 is SVGIG in the germline V gene (reference sequence). CDR3 coding DNA: TGTGCCTGGAGTGTAAAAGGATTATACAATGAGCAGTTCTTC. Encoded protein: CAWSVKGLYNEQFF.

V gene TRBV6-1 combines with J gene TRBJ1-1, with TRBD1 matching over 9 bases. The CDR3 runs 15 residues. J lost 3 bases, V lost 3 bases, and 5 bases had no gene match. Looked up from germline, CDR1 is MNHNS and CDR2 is SASEGT. The DNA for the CDR3 is TGTGCCAGCAGTGATACGGGACAGGGCGACACTGAAGCTTTCTTT. It codes for CASSDTGQGDTEAFF.

A single count supports this clone. J is TRBJ2-3 and V is TRBV5-1; 14 bases align to TRBD2. The CDR3 length is 17 residues. CDR1 is SGHRS and CDR2 is YFSETQ in the germline V gene. J was trimmed by 4 bases and V by 0 bases; bases with no gene match: 4. CDR3 region: CASSLATSGRAADTQYF. The CDR3 nucleotides are TGCGCCAGCAGCTTGGCGACTAGCGGGAGGGCCGCAGATACGCAGTATTTT.

J is TRBJ2-2 and V is TRBV25-1, with TRBD2 matching 9 bases. Germline V gene lookup returns CDR1 MGHDK and CDR2 SYGVNS. The ends lost 5 bases at V and 7 bases at J; junction bases unmatched: 5. The CDR3 runs to 14 residues. As DNA, the CDR3 is TGTGCCAGCAGTTGGAGTAGCGGGAGCGGGGAGCTGTTTTTT. The encoded protein is CASSWSSGSGELFF.

The chain is built from TRBV5-6 and TRBJ2-5; D call uncertain. V shed 0 bases and J shed 0 bases, with 3 bases lying between them. This CDR3 has 13 amino acids. Per germline, CDR1 SGHDT and CDR2 YYEEEE. DNA of the CDR3: TGTGCCAGCAGCTTGGTGCACCAAGAGACCCAGTACTTC. The encoded protein is CASSLVHQETQYF.

The V gene is TRBV5-8, the J gene TRBJ2-3, with 12 bases fitting TRBD2. Looked up from germline, CDR1 is SGHTS and CDR2 is YDEGEE. The CDR3 contains 17 residues. V shed 4 bases and J 0 bases; nucleotides not matched to a gene: 6. The CDR3 DNA reads as TGTGCCAGCAGCGGGGGACTAGCGGGTCCTAGCACAGATACGCAGTATTTT. Its protein is CASSGGLAGPSTDTQYF.

This chain uses TRBV2 with TRBJ2-5; D perhaps matches TRBD1 (6 bases). The CDR3 runs to 12 residues. Germline loops: CDR1 SNHLY, CDR2 FYNNEI. V was trimmed by 10 bases and J by 5 bases, leaving 14 bases between them. The CDR3 DNA reads TGTGCCACTTACAGGGCAACGGAGACCCAGTACTTC. It translates to CATYRATETQYF.

The V and J genes are TRBV30 and TRBJ2-7; no firm D call. The CDR3 totals 11 residues. Germline CDR1 and CDR2: GTSNPN and SVGIG (reference sequence). The ends were cut back, 0 bases at V and 4 bases at J, with 4 bases in the middle. This chain's CDR3 is CAWSVGYEQYF. CDR3 bases: TGTGCCTGGAGTGTAGGGTACGAGCAGTACTTC.

The chain carries TRBV7-9 and TRBJ2-2, with TRBD1 as a possible D gene (5 bases). The ends were cut back, 1 base at V and 6 bases at J, with 9 bases in the middle. Germline CDR1 and CDR2: SEHNR and FQNEAQ (reference sequence). The CDR3 extends over 14 amino acids. The CDR3 sequence is CASSLDMGPGELFF. In nucleotides, the CDR3 is TGTGCCAGCAGCTTAGATATGGGGCCCGGGGAGCTGTTTTTT.

J is TRBJ2-5 and V is TRBV5-4, with D unresolved. V was shortened by 3 bases and J by 4 bases, with 13 bases between the two germline ends. The CDR3 runs 14 residues. Germline-derived CDR1 and CDR2 are SGHNT and YYREEE (reference sequence). The CDR3 sequence: CASSSRIAPETQYF. In DNA, the CDR3 is TGTGCCAGCAGCTCAAGGATAGCCCCAGAGACCCAGTACTTC.

The chain is built from TRBV4-1 and TRBJ1-1; no reliable D call. The CDR3 is 15 amino acids. Trimming left V 2 bases short and J 7 bases short, with 17 bases between. The germline V gene encodes CDR1 MGHRA and CDR2 YSYEKL. This CDR3 is CASSQLHLAGGEAFF. The CDR3 DNA is TGCGCCAGCAGCCAATTGCATTTGGCAGGCGGTGAAGCTTTCTTT.

V and J are TRBV5-1 and TRBJ2-1; D may be TRBD1 (5 bases). The CDR3 is made up of 15 amino acids. Germline V gene data show CDR1 as SGHRS and CDR2 as YFSETQ. Trimming took 0 bases from V and 2 from J, leaving 9 bases between them. CDR3 region: CASSLDRSAYNEQFF. In DNA form, the CDR3 reads TGCGCCAGCAGCTTGGACAGGTCGGCCTACAATGAGCAGTTCTTC.

The rearrangement links TRBV5-1 to TRBJ2-5, with D possibly matching TRBD2 (7 bases). Germline V gene lookup returns CDR1 SGHRS and CDR2 YFSETQ. V was pared by 3 bases and J by 5 bases, with 11 bases between. The CDR3 spans 13 residues. This CDR3 is CASSSAGAETQYF. CDR3 DNA: TGCGCCAGCAGCTCGGCGGGGGCGGAGACCCAGTACTTC.

The rearrangement links TRBV6-1 to TRBJ1-6; D gene unclear. Per the germline V gene, CDR1 is MNHNS and CDR2 is SASEGT. The CDR3 consists of 15 residues. The V gene lost 8 bases and the J gene lost 10 bases, with 21 bases spanning the gap. The CDR3 DNA reads as TGTGCCAGCTCTCCTCGGGAAAAGGATGGATCACCCCTCCACTTT. Protein sequence: CASSPREKDGSPLHF.

The CDR3 DNA follows: TGTGCCAGCAGTCGTCTTACAGGGGGTGGGACCGGGGAGCTGTTTTTT. Translating gives CASSRLTGGGTGELFF. V is TRBV28 and J is TRBJ2-2; 8 bases line up with TRBD1. This CDR3 spans 16 amino acids. Germline V CDR1 and CDR2: MDHEN, SYDVKM. The V and J ends lost 5 bases and 5 bases, in that order; junction bases with no gene match: 10. Full variable domain (remainder filled in from reference TRBV28 and TRBJ2-2): DVKVTQSSRYLVKRTGEKVFLECVQDMDHENMFWYRQDPGLGLRLIYFSYDVKMKEKGDIPEGYSVSREKKERFSLILESASTNQTSMYLCASSRLTGGGTGELFFGEGSRLTVL.

V and J are TRBV5-1 and TRBJ2-7; TRBD2 agrees at 14 bases. This CDR3 is built from 15 residues. The trim removed 6 bases at V and 2 bases at J, leaving 4 bases unmatched. In germline, CDR1 is SGHRS, CDR2 YFSETQ. CDR3 DNA: TGCGCCAGCAACCTGGGACTAGCGGGAGCCTACGAGCAGTACTTC. This encodes CASNLGLAGAYEQYF.

This rearrangement joins TRBV5-1 to TRBJ2-5, with 12 nucleotides matching TRBD1. Germline loops: CDR1 SGHRS, CDR2 YFSETQ. The CDR3 consists of 14 residues. V lost 0 bases to trimming and J lost 7 bases; unmatched junction nucleotides: 1. The DNA for the CDR3 is TGCGCCAGCAGCTTGGGGGGACAGGGGGCGACCCAGTACTTC. Amino acids: CASSLGGQGATQYF.